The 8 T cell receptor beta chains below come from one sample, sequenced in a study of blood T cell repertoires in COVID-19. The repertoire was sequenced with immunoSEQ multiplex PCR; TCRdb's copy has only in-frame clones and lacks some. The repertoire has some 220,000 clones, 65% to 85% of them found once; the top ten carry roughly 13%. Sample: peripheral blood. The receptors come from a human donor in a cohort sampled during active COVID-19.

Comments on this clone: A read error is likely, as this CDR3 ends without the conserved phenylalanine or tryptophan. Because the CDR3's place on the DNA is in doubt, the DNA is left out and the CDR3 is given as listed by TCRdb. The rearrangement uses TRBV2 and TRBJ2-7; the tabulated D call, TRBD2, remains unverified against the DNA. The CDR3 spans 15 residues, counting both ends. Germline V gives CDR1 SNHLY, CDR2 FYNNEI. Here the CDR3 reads CASSEIPDTSGRPSI.

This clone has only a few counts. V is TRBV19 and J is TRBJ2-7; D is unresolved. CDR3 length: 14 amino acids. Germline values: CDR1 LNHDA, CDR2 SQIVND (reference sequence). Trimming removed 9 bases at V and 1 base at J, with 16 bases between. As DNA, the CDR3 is TGTGCCAGGCCATACCCCACGGTGTCCTACGAGCAGTACTTC. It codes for CARPYPTVSYEQYF.

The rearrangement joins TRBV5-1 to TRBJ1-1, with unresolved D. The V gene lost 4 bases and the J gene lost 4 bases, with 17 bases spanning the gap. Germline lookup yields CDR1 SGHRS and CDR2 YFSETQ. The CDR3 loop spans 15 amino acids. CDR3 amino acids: CASSLKSPGGTEAFF. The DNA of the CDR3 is TGCGCCAGCAGCCTTAAATCCCCAGGAGGCACTGAAGCTTTCTTT.

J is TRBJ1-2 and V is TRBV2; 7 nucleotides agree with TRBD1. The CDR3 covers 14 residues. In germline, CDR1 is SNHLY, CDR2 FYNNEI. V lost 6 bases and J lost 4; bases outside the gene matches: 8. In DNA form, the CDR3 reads TGTGCCAGCAGCCGGACAGGCGGGATCTATGGCTACACCTTC. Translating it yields CASSRTGGIYGYTF.

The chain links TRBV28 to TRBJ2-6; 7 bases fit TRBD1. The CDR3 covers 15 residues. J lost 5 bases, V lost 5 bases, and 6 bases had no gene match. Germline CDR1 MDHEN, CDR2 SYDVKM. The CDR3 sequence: CASSPTGEWANVLTF. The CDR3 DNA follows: TGTGCCAGCAGTCCCACAGGGGAGTGGGCCAACGTCCTGACTTTC.

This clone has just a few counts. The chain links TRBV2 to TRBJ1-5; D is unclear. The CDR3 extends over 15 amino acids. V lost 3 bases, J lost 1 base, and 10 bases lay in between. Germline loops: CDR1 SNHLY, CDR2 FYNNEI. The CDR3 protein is CASSELQMSNQPQHF. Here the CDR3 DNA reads TGTGCCAGCAGTGAGTTACAGATGAGCAATCAGCCCCAGCATTTT.

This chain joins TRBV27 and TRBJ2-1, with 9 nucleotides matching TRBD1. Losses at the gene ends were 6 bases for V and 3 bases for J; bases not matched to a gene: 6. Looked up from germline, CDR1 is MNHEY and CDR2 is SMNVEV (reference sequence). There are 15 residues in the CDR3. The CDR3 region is CASRRGQGNYNEQFF. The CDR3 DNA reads TGTGCCAGCAGACGCGGACAGGGGAACTACAATGAGCAGTTCTTC.

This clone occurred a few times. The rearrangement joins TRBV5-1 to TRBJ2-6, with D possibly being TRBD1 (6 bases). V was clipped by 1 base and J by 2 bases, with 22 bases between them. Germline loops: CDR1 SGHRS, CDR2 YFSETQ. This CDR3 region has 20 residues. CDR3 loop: CASSLLGQISSFPGANVLTF. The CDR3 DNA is TGCGCCAGCAGCTTGCTAGGACAGATAAGCTCGTTCCCTGGGGCCAACGTCCTGACTTTC.